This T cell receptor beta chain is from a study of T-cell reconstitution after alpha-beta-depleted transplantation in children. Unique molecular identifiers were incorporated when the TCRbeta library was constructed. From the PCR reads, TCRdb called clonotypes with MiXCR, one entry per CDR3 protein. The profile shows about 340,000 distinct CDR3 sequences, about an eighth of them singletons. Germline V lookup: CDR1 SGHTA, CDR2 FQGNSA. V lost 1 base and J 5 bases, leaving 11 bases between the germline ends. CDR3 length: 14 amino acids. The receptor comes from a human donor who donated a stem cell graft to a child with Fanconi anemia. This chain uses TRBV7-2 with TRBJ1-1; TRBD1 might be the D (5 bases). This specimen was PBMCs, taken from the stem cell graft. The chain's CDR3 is CASSLGLWGTEAFF. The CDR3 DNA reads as TGTGCCAGCAGCTTAGGTTTGTGGGGGACTGAAGCTTTCTTT.